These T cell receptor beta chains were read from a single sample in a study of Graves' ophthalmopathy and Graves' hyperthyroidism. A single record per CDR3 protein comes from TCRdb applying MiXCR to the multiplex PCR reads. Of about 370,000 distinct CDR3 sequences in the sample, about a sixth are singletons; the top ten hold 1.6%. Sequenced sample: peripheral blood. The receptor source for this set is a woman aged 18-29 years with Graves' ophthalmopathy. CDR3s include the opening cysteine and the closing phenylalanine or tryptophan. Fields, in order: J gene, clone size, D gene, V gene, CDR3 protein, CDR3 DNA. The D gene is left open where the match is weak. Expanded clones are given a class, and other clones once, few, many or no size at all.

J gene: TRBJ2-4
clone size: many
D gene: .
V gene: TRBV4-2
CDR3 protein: CASSQDSGAKNIQYF
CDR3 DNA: TGTGCCAGCAGCCAAGATTCAGGAGCCAAAAACATTCAGTACTTC

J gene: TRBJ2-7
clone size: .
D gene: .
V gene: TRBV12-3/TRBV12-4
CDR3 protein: CASSLAGGQGYEQYF
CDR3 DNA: TGTGCCAGCAGTTTAGCGGGAGGGCAGGGGTACGAGCAGTACTTC

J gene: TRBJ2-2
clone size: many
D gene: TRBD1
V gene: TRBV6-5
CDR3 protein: CASSYSSGGRTGELFF
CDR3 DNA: TGTGCCAGCAGTTACTCGTCAGGGGGCCGCACCGGGGAGCTGTTTTTT

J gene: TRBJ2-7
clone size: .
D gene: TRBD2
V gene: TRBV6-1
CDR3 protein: CASRVAGGPNEQYF
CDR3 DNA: TGTGCCAGCAGGGTAGCGGGAGGGCCAAACGAGCAGTACTTC

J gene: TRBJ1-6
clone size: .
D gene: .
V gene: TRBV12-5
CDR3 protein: CASGLAADFSKSPLHF
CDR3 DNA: TGTGCTAGTGGTTTGGCGGCGGACTTCTCGAAATCACCCCTCCACTTT

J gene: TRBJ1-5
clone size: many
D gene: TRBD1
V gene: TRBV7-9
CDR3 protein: CASSLDRDNQPQHF
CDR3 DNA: TGTGCCAGCAGCCTCGACAGGGACAATCAGCCCCAGCATTTT

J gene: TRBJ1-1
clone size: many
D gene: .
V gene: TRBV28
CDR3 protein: CASSILGGRLLAFF
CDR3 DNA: TGTGCCAGCAGTATTCTGGGTGGGAGATTATTAGCTTTCTTT

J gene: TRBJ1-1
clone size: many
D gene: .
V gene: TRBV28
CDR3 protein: CASSPLGGRDTEAFF
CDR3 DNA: TGTGCCAGCAGTCCCCTAGGGGGGAGGGACACTGAAGCTTTCTTT

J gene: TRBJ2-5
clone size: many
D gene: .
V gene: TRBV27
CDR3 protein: CASSYRVTAETQYF
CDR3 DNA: TGTGCCAGCAGTTATAGGGTAACCGCGGAGACCCAGTACTTC

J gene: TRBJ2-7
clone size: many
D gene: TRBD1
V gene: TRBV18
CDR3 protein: CASSAIQDRGPYEQYF
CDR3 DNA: TGTGCCAGCTCAGCAATCCAGGACAGGGGGCCCTACGAGCAGTACTTC

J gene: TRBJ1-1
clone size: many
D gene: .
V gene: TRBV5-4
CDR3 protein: CASRKGVLNTEAFF
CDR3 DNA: TGTGCCAGCAGGAAAGGGGTACTGAACACTGAAGCTTTCTTT

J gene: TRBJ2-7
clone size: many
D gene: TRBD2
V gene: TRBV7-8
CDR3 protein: CASSLVGGRATYEQYF
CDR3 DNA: TGTGCCAGCAGCTTAGTCGGGGGGAGGGCCACCTACGAGCAGTACTTC

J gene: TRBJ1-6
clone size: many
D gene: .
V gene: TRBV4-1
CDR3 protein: CASSLGTPLSPLHF
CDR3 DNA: TGCGCCAGCAGCCTGGGGACACCTTTATCACCCCTCCACTTT

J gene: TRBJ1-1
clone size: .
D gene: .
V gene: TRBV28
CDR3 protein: CASGLRRTEAFF
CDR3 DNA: TGTGCCAGCGGATTGAGGAGGACTGAAGCTTTCTTT

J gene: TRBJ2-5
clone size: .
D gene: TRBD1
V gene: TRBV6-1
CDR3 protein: CASPKRDRQETQYF
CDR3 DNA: TGTGCCAGTCCCAAGAGGGACAGACAAGAGACCCAGTACTTC

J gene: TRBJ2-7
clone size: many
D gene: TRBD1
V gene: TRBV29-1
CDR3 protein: CSVRDRAYGEQYF
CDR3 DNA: TGCAGCGTTCGGGACAGGGCCTATGGAGAGCAGTACTTC

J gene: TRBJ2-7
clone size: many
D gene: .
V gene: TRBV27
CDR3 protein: CASSRSHDSYEQYF
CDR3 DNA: TGTGCCAGCAGCCGATCTCACGACTCCTACGAGCAGTACTTC

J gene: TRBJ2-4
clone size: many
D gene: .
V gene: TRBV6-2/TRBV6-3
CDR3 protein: CASSYSVVAKNIQYF
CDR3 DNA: TGTGCCAGCAGTTACTCGGTGGTAGCCAAAAACATTCAGTACTTC

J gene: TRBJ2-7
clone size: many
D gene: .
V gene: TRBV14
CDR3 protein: CASSHLNYEQYF
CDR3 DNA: TGTGCCAGCAGCCATTTGAACTACGAGCAGTACTTC

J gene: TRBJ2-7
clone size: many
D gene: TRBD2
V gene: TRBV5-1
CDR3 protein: CASSLVPLAGFYEQYF
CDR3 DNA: TGCGCCAGCAGCTTGGTACCACTAGCGGGTTTCTACGAGCAGTACTTC

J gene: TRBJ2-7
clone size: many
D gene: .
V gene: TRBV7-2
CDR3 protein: CASSLEQVYEQYF
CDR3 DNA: TGTGCCAGCAGCTTAGAACAGGTCTACGAGCAGTACTTC

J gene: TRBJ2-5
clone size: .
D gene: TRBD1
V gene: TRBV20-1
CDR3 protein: CSATGTGQETQYF
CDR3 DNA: TGCAGTGCTACCGGGACAGGGCAAGAGACCCAGTACTTC

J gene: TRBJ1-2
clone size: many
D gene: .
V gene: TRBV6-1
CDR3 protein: CASMRAGGYTF
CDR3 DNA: TGTGCCAGCATGCGCGCGGGGGGCTACACCTTC

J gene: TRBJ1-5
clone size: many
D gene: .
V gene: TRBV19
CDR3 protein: CASMGGLSNQPQHF
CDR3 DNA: TGTGCCAGTATGGGGGGCTTGAGCAATCAGCCCCAGCATTTT

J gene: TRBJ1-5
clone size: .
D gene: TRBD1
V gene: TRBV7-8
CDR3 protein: CASSLAGTGIPQPQHF
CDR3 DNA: TGTGCCAGCAGCTTAGCCGGGACAGGGATACCTCAGCCCCAGCATTTT

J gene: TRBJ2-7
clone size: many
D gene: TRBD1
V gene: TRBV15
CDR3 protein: CATSPQGQGILGQYF
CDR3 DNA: TGTGCCACCAGCCCTCAGGGACAGGGAATCCTCGGGCAGTACTTC

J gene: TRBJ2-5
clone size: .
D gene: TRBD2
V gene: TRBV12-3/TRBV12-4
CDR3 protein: CASTRGWRGQETQYF
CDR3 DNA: TGTGCCAGCACCCGGGGGTGGCGGGGGCAAGAGACCCAGTACTTC

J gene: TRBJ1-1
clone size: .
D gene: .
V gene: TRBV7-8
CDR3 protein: CASSLAGSAFF
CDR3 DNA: TGTGCCAGCAGCTTAGCTGGGAGCGCTTTCTTT

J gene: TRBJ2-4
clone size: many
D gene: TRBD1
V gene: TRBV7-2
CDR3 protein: CASSHWDRGIKNIQYF
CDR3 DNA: TGTGCCAGCAGCCATTGGGACAGGGGGATAAAAAACATTCAGTACTTC

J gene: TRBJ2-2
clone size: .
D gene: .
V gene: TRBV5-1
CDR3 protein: CASGLERDTGELFF
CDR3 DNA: TGCGCCAGCGGATTGGAGAGAGACACCGGGGAGCTGTTTTTT

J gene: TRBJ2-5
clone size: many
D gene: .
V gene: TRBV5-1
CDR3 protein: CASSPPTGLEETQYF
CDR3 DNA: TGCGCCAGCAGCCCCCCGACAGGACTGGAAGAGACCCAGTACTTC